The T cell receptor (beta chain) described here comes from a study of T cell responses to AZD1222 COVID-19 vaccine (dated by TCRdb to the early 2020s). For the study in its entirety: AZD1222 recipients whose second dose came at about 4 weeks and those whose second dose came at about 12 weeks were combined into one group, since spike-specific TCR depth and breadth did not differ between the two schedules. A total of 230 to 250 trial participants underwent TCR sequencing, of whom 200 to 220 had received two doses of AZD1222 and about 25 had received two doses of the MenACWY control vaccine. Trial participants were enrolled by age into 18-55, 56-69 and 70-plus year subgroups, with roughly 150, 30 and 60 TCR-sequenced participants respectively.

The time point label corresponds to: baseline before first vaccination. Vaccinee samples came from UK trials COV001 and COV002, including a single-blind randomized controlled phase 2/3 trial of AZD1222 (ChAdOx1 nCoV-19) in healthy adults. For TCRbeta chain sequencing, PBMC samples from trial participants were taken at day 0 and at day 28 after the second dose. What the authors observed across the whole study: Participants were mostly white British, with more females than males. The authors suggested clonal diversity may have been underestimated. In the small 56-69-year group, the increase in depth fell short of significance, most likely because of low power. Spike-specific TCR breadth and depth rose significantly after two AZD1222 doses compared with day 0 and with MenACWY recipients. The whole spike protein was spanned by vaccine-associated CD4 TCRs, and dominant responses were seen in regions 160-218 and 743-854. Only five or six AZD1222 recipients were SARS-CoV-2 seropositive at baseline, limiting conclusions about previously exposed vaccinees. Nearly half of unique spike-specific TCRs reportedly recognized epitopes outside regions mutated in the B.1.351 and B.1.1.7 variants. Because no day 14 peak-response samples were available, repertoires were characterized only after the peak T cell response.

The CDR3 regions of human TCRbeta chains were analyzed by immunosequencing. The study's processing was this. TCRs in the repertoires were compared against a reference library of SARS-CoV-2-specific TCRs that had been generated with the MIRA antigen-specificity platform. Breadth was defined as the fraction of unique TCRs that were SARS-CoV-2-associated, and depth was defined as the fraction of total T cells that were SARS-CoV-2-associated. Using the MIRA data, each spike-specific TCR was mapped to the spike region that the TCR reacts to and placed in a CD4 or CD8 class. Log10-transformed breadth and depth values were compared by one-way ANOVA with Sidak's multiple comparisons tests. TCRdb obtained this table from immuneACCESS and retained in-frame rearrangements with V and J assigned. These tables miss some clones; where compared with another copy, unresolved V genes account for less than half of the shortfall, and the remainder is unexplained. Clonal size and the V and J genes are those of that table, whereas D and trimming came from the DNA. This sample comprises 180,000 or so clones, 70% to 90% of them detected only once. 1.5% to 2% of the sample is in the top ten clones.

From the cysteine through the valine, the CDR3 covers 15 amino acids. Only the CDR3 DNA is retained, 45 bases long and in frame from the first base. Via the germline V gene, CDR1 is ENHRY and CDR2 SYGVKD. Germline trimming: 3 bases from V, 0 bases from J; junction bases outside gene matches: 5. For this clone: No antigen is known for it. No base-level quality is on record; no much larger clone is a single base apart.

Recombination connected TRBV10-3 to TRBJ2-7; TRBD1 lines up with 7 middle nucleotides. Sequenced material: peripheral blood, taken on day 0 of AZD1222 vaccination. The receptor comes from an adult in good health. CDR3 reads: CAISDGAGGSYEQYV. The sequenced DNA: TGTGCCATCAGTGATGGGGCAGGGGGCTCCTACGAGCAGTACGTC.